This TCR beta chain is from a study of blood T cell repertoires in COVID-19. The CDR3 runs 14 residues. V gave up 6 bases and J gave up 2 bases, with 12 bases separating them. Germline CDR1 and CDR2: SEHNR and FQNEAQ (reference sequence). This clone occurred a few times. Data came from immunoSEQ multiplex PCR; TCRdb stores just in-frame clones and leaves some out. The sample includes approximately 340,000 clones, about 83% of them seen just once. This receptor was identified in a man aged 25 to 40 with active or convalescent COVID-19. This chain joins TRBV7-9 and TRBJ2-3; a possible D gene is TRBD1 (5 bases). The sequenced material came from peripheral blood. The CDR3 sequence: CASSTGFPTDTQYF. The CDR3 nucleotides are TGTGCCAGCAGTACAGGTTTTCCCACAGATACGCAGTATTTT.